A selection of T cell receptor beta chains follows, all from one sample in a study of identical twins. MiXCR, run by TCRdb on the 5' RACE reads, gives a single entry per CDR3 protein. The sample shows a few hundred thousand distinct CDR3 sequences, 8.5% to 10% of them seen only once. The material sequenced was naive T cells sorted from blood. Receptors originate from a woman in her forties or fifties in good health. Both conserved end residues are trimmed from each CDR3. The order of the fields is J gene, V gene, CDR3 length, CDR3 protein.

TRBJ1-5	TRBV4-2	13	ASSQETGIKQPQH
TRBJ2-5	TRBV11-2	11	ASSNQAGETQY
TRBJ2-3	TRBV5-1	12	ASSLDRGTDTQY
TRBJ2-1	TRBV12-3/TRBV12-4	11	ASNPDRGTEQF
TRBJ2-5	TRBV4-1	13	ASSQAGQYQETQY
TRBJ2-7	TRBV30	10	AWSQGLYEQY
TRBJ2-2	TRBV5-1	14	ASSLVSRRGTGELF
TRBJ2-3	TRBV7-8	12	ASSDYGYTDTQY
TRBJ2-5	TRBV6-2/TRBV6-3	11	ASGRTLGETQY
TRBJ1-2	TRBV5-1	11	ASSSTGLVGYT
TRBJ1-1	TRBV9	13	ASSVARYSSTEAF
TRBJ2-1	TRBV10-3	9	AITRDNEQF